The sequence of this T cell receptor (beta chain) was determined in a study of blood T cells in healthy people across ages. About this clonotype itself: A read error may explain this, as a much larger clone is one base away.

A J-beta primer mix and a sample-barcoded 5' primer were used in a second PCR of roughly 7 to 12 cycles. TCRdb re-derived calls from the 5' RACE reads in MiXCR, one entry per CDR3 protein. The sample carries about 650,000 distinct CDR3 sequences, approximately 30% recorded once. The CDR3 totals 17 residues. The sample consisted of blood. V gene TRBV21-1 combines with J gene TRBJ2-7; the DNA was not used to check the table's D call, TRBD1. TRBV21-1 is marked as a pseudogene. The receptor was derived from a woman aged 80 or over in good health. The CDR3 sequence is CASSLQGTERNYNEQYF. The CDR3, as DNA: TGTGCCAGCAGCCTTCAGGGCACGGAGCGAAACTACAATGAGCAGTACTTC.